The clone carrying this T cell receptor (beta chain) was detected a few times. Its specificity is not known. The sample comes from a study of regulatory dendritic cells for organ transplantation. Study observations and caveats: Memory CD8+ T cells were the most oligoclonal; naive cells were highly diverse.

V was pared by 1 base and J by 5 bases, with 11 bases between. The germline CDR1 and CDR2 sequences are SNHLY and FYNNEI. The CDR3 sequence is 15 residues long. Data came from immunoSEQ multiplex PCR; TCRdb stores just in-frame clones and leaves some out. The sample lists some 13,000 clones; 70% to 80% were seen once. Sorted subsets were CFSE-labeled and cultured roughly five days with allogeneic dendritic cells. The specimen was naive CD4+ T cells from blood cultured with regulatory dendritic cells. Subset reported: CD45RA+ naive T cells. V and J are TRBV2 and TRBJ1-4; TRBD1 might be the D (6 bases). The sequence was collected from a human donor in good health. In DNA form, the CDR3 reads TGTGCCAGCAGTGAAGGGACAGCGAGAAATGAAAAACTGTTTTTT. This codes for CASSEGTARNEKLFF.